The source of this T cell receptor (beta chain) is a study of chemoradiotherapy in HPV16-positive cancers. About the research overall: A couple of HPV16-positive patients' cells yielded candidate HPV-specific clones and common motifs.

Repeated repertoire sampling spanned the course of chemoradiotherapy. Trimming removed 0 bases at V and 5 bases at J, with 16 bases between. The germline gives CDR1 LNHDA, CDR2 SQIVND (reference sequence). The CDR3 consists of 17 residues. As concerns this clone: Its antigen is currently unknown.

Some clones are missing from TCRdb's copy, which holds only in-frame ones; the method was immunoSEQ multiplex PCR. The sample lists 3,000 to 4,000 clones, more than 75% occurring once. Study conclusions and caveats: Candidate HPV-specific clones and E7-related TCR motifs grew in tumor during treatment.

The origin of this receptor is a human donor with HPV-associated anogenital cancer. The sample consisted of tumor tissue, taken from a patient who underwent chemoradiotherapy. This chain links TRBV19 with TRBJ2-2; D may be TRBD1 (6 bases). For the CDR3, the DNA is TGTGCCAGTAGTATAGATCGTTCAGGGGTTATTACCGGGGAGCTGTTTTTT. This gives the protein CASSIDRSGVITGELFF. Looking up the rest from reference TRBV19 and TRBJ2-2 gives the full variable domain: DGGITQSPKYLFRKEGQNVTLSCEQNLNHDAMYWYRQDPGQGLRLIYYSQIVNDFQKGDIAEGYSVSREKKESFPLTVTSAQKNPTAFYLCASSIDRSGVITGELFFGEGSRLTVL.